These T cell receptor beta chains were read from a single sample in a study of cytomegalovirus exposure and HLA in healthy donors. Sequenced by immunoSEQ multiplex PCR; TCRdb stores in-frame clones only, minus some. The sample gives 60,000 to 100,000 clones, around 79% of which show up once; around 1.5% is in the top ten. The sample was PBMCs. These receptors originate from a man aged 35-49 years in good health and CMV-seronegative. Both conserved end residues are part of each CDR3. For some rows the clone size is stated as once, few or many, or as a class when expanded; others skip it.

clone size	V gene	J gene	CDR3 protein
.	TRBV6-5	TRBJ2-5	CASSYGAAQETQYF
few	TRBV11-2	TRBJ2-7	CASSLGGLAGGPVEQYF
.	TRBV28	TRBJ2-7	CASSLGILAGSYEQYF
.	TRBV4-2	TRBJ2-1	CASSQYRTQEQFF
.	TRBV28	TRBJ2-7	CASSPWGGREGVYEQYF
.	TRBV7-2	TRBJ2-1	CASSFGQGRYNEQFF
once	TRBV6-6	TRBJ2-7	CATLAGGSEQYF
.	TRBV4-1	TRBJ2-1	CASSSGPAGGPDNEQFF
once	TRBV5-4	TRBJ2-7	CASSSGDRATYEQYF
.	TRBV5-1	TRBJ2-2	CASSLTGRTTGELFF
.	TRBV4-1	TRBJ1-1	CASSQRTGMNTEAFF
.	TRBV6-6	TRBJ2-3	CAASGRVGSTDTQYF
.	TRBV2	TRBJ2-1	CASRWTSRGDEQFF
.	TRBV28	TRBJ2-7	CASRTGQSYEQYF
.	TRBV15	TRBJ2-7	CATSSGQGLAYEQYF
few	TRBV6-5	TRBJ1-1	CASRRHLNTEAFF
.	TRBV19	TRBJ1-2	CASRPGQGAYGYTF
.	TRBV18	TRBJ2-7	CASSPPGQGLREQYF
.	TRBV5-1	TRBJ1-5	CASSLRRDQPQHF
.	TRBV29-1	TRBJ2-5	CSVDQGDQETQYF
.	TRBV5-1	TRBJ2-5	CASSLGERETQYF
.	TRBV5-1	TRBJ2-3	CASSPGASGSTDTQYF
.	TRBV28	TRBJ2-7	CASTEPGRGLYEQYF
.	TRBV18	TRBJ1-1	CASSPPGLTGNTEAFF
once	TRBV28	TRBJ2-7	CASRPSGSRYEQYF
.	TRBV6-6	TRBJ1-5	CASVLQGSNQPQHF
few	TRBV5-4	TRBJ1-1	CASSTGGGSMNTEAFF
.	TRBV7-2	TRBJ1-1	CASSLVSALTGAFF
.	TRBV7-9	TRBJ1-2	CASSLRQAANYGYTF
.	TRBV5-1	TRBJ2-5	CASSLSVGAAETQYF
few	TRBV6-1	TRBJ2-1	CASSERLAGQDEQFF
.	TRBV29-1	TRBJ2-1	CSVDGTKVSYNEQFF
.	TRBV29-1	TRBJ2-1	CSVVPGGYNEQFF
.	TRBV19	TRBJ1-1	CASSMPGGNGEAFF
.	TRBV6-5	TRBJ1-3	CASSYSRGIGNTIYF
.	TRBV7-9	TRBJ1-6	CASSSGDRPQALHF
.	TRBV6-6	TRBJ2-2	CASRPGQGTFTGELFF
.	TRBV21-1	TRBJ1-5	CASTNRGPPYNQPQHF
once	TRBV28	TRBJ2-3	CASSLYRAGTNTDTQYF
.	TRBV28	TRBJ2-5	CASTSPHGAQETQYF
.	TRBV6-1	TRBJ1-5	CASSPDRGFNQPQHF
.	TRBV9	TRBJ2-1	CASSSGQAQYNEQFF
.	TRBV30	TRBJ1-5	CAWSGGGTSQPQHF
once	TRBV29-1	TRBJ2-1	CSARTGSYNEQFF
.	TRBV6-1	TRBJ1-5	CASSEGQYNQPQHF
once	TRBV29-1	TRBJ2-1	CSGSSGGGSNEQFF
.	TRBV7-8	TRBJ1-1	CASSLPGRNTEAFF
once	TRBV11-2	TRBJ1-1	CASSLARSNTEAFF
.	TRBV5-6	TRBJ2-1	CASSSAGTGINEQFF
.	TRBV7-9	.	CASSSSRGLSSYEQYF
.	TRBV5-1	TRBJ2-5	CASSLGQKETQYF
few	TRBV4-2	TRBJ2-3	CASARTTSGPDTQYF
.	TRBV6-5	TRBJ2-1	CASSYSSASGSNEQFF
.	TRBV7-9	TRBJ2-5	CASSIGLAGIQETQYF
.	TRBV5-1	TRBJ2-5	CASSFNPGSYQETQYF
.	TRBV10-2	TRBJ2-1	CASSESALAGGNEQFF